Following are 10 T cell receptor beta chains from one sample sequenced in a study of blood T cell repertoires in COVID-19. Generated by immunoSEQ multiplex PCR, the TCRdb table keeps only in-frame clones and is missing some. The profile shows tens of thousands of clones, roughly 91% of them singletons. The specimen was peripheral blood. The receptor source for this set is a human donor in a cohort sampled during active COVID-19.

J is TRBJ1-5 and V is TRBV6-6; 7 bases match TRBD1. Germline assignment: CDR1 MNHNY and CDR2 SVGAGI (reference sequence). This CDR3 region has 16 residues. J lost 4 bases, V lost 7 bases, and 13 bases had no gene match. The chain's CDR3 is CASTPIDRDWNQPQHF. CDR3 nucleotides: TGTGCCAGCACTCCAATAGACAGGGATTGGAATCAGCCCCAGCATTTT.

CDR3 residues: CATSRRDRVTEQYF. CDR3 bases: TGTGCCACCAGCAGAAGGGACAGGGTTACAGAGCAGTACTTC. The chain combines TRBV15 with TRBJ2-7; 9 nucleotides align to TRBD1. The V gene's germline CDR1 is LNHNV and CDR2 YYDKDF (reference sequence). The CDR3 is 14 residues long. V lost 2 bases, J lost 7 bases, and 6 bases stayed unmatched.

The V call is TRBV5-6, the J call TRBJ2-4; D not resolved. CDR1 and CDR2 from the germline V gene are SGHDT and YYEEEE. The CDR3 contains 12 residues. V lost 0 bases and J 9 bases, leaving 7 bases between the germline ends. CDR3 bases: TGTGCCAGCAGCTTGGTTTCCGGCATTCAGTACTTC. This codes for CASSLVSGIQYF.

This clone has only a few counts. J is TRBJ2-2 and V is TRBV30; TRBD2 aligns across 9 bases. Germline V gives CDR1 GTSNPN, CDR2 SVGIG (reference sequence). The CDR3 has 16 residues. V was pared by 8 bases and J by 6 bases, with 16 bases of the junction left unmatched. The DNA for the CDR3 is TGTGCCCGCACGGGCGGGAGGGCCATCCTCGCCGGGGAGCTGTTTTTT. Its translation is CARTGGRAILAGELFF.

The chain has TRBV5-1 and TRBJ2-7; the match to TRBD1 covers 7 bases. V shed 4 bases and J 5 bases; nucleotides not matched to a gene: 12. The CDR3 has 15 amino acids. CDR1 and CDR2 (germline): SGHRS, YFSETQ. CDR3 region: CASSPTPPDRDEQYF. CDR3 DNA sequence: TGCGCCAGCAGCCCCACTCCCCCCGACAGGGACGAGCAGTACTTC.

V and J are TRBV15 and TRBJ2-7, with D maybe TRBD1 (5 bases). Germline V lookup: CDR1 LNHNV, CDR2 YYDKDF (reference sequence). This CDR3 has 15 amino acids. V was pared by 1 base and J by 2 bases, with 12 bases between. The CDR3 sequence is CATSRVHQGPYEQYF. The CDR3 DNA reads TGTGCCACCAGCAGAGTACACCAGGGTCCCTACGAGCAGTACTTC.

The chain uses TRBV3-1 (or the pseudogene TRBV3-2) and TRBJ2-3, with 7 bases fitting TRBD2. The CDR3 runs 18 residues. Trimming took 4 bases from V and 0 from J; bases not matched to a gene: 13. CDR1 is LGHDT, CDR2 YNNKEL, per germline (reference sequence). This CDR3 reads CASSPQIASGASTDTQYF. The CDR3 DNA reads TGTGCCAGCAGCCCACAGATCGCGAGCGGGGCTAGCACAGATACGCAGTATTTT.

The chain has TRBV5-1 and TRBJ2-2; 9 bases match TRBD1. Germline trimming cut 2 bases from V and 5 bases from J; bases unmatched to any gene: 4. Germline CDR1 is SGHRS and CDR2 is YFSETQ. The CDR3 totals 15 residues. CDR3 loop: CASSLTGGETGELFF. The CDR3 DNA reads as TGCGCCAGCAGCTTAACAGGGGGCGAGACCGGGGAGCTGTTTTTT.

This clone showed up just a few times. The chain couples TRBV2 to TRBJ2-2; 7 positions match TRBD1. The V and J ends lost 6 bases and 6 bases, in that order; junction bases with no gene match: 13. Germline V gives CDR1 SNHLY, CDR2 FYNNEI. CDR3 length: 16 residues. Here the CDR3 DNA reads TGTGCCAGCAGGGCCGGTGGGACAGCCCGGGCCGGGGAGCTGTTTTTT. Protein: CASRAGGTARAGELFF.

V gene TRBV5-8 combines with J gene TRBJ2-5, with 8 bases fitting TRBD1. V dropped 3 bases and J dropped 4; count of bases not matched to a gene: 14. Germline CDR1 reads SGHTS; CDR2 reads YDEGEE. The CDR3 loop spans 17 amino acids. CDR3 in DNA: TGTGCCAGCAGCTCCTTTGGGCAGGGGGCTAATCGAGAGACCCAGTACTTC. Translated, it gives CASSSFGQGANRETQYF.